The next 5 T cell receptor beta chains were all read from a single sample in a study of CD8 T cells in acute hepatitis C reinfection. Time point reported: naive CD8 control sorted from an acute-time-point sample. Data came from immunoSEQ multiplex PCR; TCRdb stores just in-frame clones and leaves some out. The table lists around 36,000 clones, 75% to 90% of them singletons. Sequences were obtained from naive CD8+ T cells from PBMCs. The source is a woman between 18 and 30 years old who spontaneously cleared hepatitis C infection.

The CDR3 here is CASSLTSESSYNEQFF. The CDR3 DNA follows: TGTGCCAGCAGCTTAACTAGCGAAAGCTCCTACAATGAGCAGTTCTTC. The chain uses TRBV7-3 and TRBJ2-1; D perhaps matches TRBD2 (5 bases). Trimming left V 0 bases short and J 0 bases short, with 9 bases between. Germline CDR1 and CDR2: SGHTA and FQGTGA. The CDR3 spans 16 residues. The full variable domain, in which reference TRBV7-3 and TRBJ2-1 provide the parts outside the CDR3, is GAGVSQTPSNKVTEKGKYVELRCDPISGHTALYWYRQSLGQGPEFLIYFQGTGAADDSGLPNDRFFAVRPEGSVSTLKIQRTERGDSAVYLCASSLTSESSYNEQFFGPGTRLTVL.

This chain uses TRBV6-5 with TRBJ1-6; D unclear. CDR1 and CDR2 from the germline V gene are MNHEY and SVGAGI. V gave up 0 bases and J gave up 8 bases, with 8 bases separating them. The CDR3 is 14 residues long. The CDR3 region has the DNA TGTGCCAGCAGTTACTCTATCCCTTATTCACCCCTCCACTTT. It yields the protein CASSYSIPYSPLHF.

The chain joins TRBV27 to TRBJ2-1, with 12 positions matching TRBD2. Germline lookup yields CDR1 MNHEY and CDR2 SMNVEV (reference sequence). The CDR3 totals 12 residues. V lost 11 bases to trimming and J lost 8 bases; unmatched junction nucleotides: 4. Written as DNA, the CDR3 is TGTGCCGTGACTAGCGGGAGTGATGAGCAGTTCTTC. Residues: CAVTSGSDEQFF.

The chain uses TRBV4-1 and TRBJ2-1; TRBD2 agrees at 7 bases. The CDR3 totals 16 residues. Trimming removed 1 base from V and 9 bases from J; junction bases left unmatched: 12. CDR1 MGHRA and CDR2 YSYEKL come from the germline V gene. CDR3 DNA: TGCGCCAGCAGCCAAGTTAGTCGGGTTAGCGGGTCTGAGCAGTTCTTC. It translates to CASSQVSRVSGSEQFF.

The rearrangement links TRBV7-9 to TRBJ2-7; 8 bases fit TRBD1. The germline V gene encodes CDR1 SEHNR and CDR2 FQNEAQ (reference sequence). The V and J ends lost 4 bases and 5 bases, in that order; junction bases with no gene match: 10. The CDR3 covers 15 residues. Here the CDR3 reads CASSSPASGGHEQYF. The CDR3 coding sequence is TGTGCCAGCAGCTCACCAGCCTCAGGGGGCCACGAGCAGTACTTC.